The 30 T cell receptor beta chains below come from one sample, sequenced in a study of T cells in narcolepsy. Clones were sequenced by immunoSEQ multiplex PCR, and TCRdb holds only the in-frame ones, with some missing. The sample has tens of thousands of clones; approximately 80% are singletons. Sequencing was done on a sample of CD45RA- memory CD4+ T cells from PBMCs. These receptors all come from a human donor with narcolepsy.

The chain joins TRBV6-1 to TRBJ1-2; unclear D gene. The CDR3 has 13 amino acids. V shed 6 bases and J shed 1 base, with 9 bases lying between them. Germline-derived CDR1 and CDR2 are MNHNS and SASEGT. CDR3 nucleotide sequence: TGTGCCAGCAGGGACGGTATTAACTATGGCTACACCTTC. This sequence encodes CASRDGINYGYTF.

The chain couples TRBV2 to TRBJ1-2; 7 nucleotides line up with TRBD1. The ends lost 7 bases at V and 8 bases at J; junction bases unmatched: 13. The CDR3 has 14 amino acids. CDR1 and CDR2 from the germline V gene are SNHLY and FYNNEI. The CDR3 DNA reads TGTGCCAGCACCTCCCCTAGACAGGGAGGAGGCTACACCTTC. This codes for CASTSPRQGGGYTF.

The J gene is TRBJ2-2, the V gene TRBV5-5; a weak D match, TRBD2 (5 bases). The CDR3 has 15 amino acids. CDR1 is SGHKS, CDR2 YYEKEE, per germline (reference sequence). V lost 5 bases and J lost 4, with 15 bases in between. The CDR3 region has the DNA TGTGCCAGCAGACCTAATCTAGCTCGCACCGGGGAGCTGTTTTTT. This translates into CASRPNLARTGELFF.

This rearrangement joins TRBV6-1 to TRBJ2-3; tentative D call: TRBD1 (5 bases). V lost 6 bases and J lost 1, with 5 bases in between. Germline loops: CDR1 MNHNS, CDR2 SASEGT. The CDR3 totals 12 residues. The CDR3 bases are TGTGCCAGCAGACAGGGCACAGATACGCAGTATTTT. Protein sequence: CASRQGTDTQYF.

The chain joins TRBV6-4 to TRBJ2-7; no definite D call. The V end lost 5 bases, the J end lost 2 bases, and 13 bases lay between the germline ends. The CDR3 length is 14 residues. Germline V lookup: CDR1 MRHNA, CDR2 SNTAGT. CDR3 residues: CASSSGGPPYEQYF. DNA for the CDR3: TGTGCCAGCAGTTCAGGTGGCCCCCCCTACGAGCAGTACTTC.

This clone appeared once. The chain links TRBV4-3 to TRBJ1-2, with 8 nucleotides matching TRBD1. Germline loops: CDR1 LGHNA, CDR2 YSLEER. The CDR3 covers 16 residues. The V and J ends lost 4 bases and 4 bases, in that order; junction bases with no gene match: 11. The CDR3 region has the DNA TGCGCCAGCAGCCCGCCCCCCGGGACAGGCCTCTATGGCTACACCTTC. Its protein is CASSPPPGTGLYGYTF.

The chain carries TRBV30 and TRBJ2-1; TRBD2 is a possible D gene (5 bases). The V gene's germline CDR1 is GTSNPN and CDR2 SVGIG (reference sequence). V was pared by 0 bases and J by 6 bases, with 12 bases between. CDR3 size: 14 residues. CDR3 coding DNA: TGTGCCTGGAGTGTGGGCGTCCTAGCCAATGAGCAGTTCTTC. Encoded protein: CAWSVGVLANEQFF. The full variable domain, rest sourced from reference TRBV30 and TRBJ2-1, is SQTIHQWPATLVQPVGSPLSLECTVEGTSNPNLYWYRQAAGRGLQLLFYSVGIGQISSEVPQNLSASRPQDRQFILSSKKLLLSDSGFYLCAWSVGVLANEQFFGPGTRLTVL.

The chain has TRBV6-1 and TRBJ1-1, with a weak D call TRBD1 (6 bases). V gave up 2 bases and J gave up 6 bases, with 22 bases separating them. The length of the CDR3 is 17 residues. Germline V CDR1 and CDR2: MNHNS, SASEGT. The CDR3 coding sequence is TGTGCCAGCAGTGAATTGTTACAGGGCAATCGGGTACCTGAAGCTTTCTTT. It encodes CASSELLQGNRVPEAFF.

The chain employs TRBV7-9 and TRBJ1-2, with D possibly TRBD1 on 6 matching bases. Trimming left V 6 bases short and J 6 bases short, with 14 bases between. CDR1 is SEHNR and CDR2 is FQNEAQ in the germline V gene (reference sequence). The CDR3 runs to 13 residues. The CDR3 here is CASSPTGNHGYTF. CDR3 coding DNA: TGTGCCAGCAGTCCTACAGGGAATCATGGCTACACCTTC. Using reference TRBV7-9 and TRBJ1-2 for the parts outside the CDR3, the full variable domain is DTGVSQNPRHKITKRGQNVTFRCDPISEHNRLYWYRQTLGQGPEFLTYFQNEAQLEKSRLLSDRFSAERPKGSFSTLEIQRTEQGDSAMYLCASSPTGNHGYTFGSGTRLTVV.

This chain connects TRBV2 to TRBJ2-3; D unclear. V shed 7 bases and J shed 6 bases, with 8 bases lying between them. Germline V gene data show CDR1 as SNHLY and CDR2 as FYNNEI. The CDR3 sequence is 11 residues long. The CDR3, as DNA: TGTGCCAGCACCGGCTGGGATACGCAGTATTTT. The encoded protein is CASTGWDTQYF.

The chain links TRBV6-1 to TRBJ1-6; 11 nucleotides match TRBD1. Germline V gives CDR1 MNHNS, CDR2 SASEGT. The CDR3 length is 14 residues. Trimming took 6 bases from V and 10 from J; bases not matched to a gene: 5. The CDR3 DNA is TGTGCCAGCAGAGGGACAGGGGGTAACTCACCCCTCCACTTT. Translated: CASRGTGGNSPLHF.

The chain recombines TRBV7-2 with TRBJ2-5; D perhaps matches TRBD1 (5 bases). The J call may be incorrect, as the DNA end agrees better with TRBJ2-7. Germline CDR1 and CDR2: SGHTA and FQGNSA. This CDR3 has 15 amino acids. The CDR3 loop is CASSLQGSSSYEQYF. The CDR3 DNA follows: TGTGCCAGCAGCTTACAGGGATCGAGCTCCTACGAGCAGTACTTC.

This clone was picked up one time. CDR3 coding DNA: TGTGCCAGCACTGTACCGGTGGGGCAAGAGACCCAGTACTTC. The encoded protein is CASTVPVGQETQYF. The chain recombines TRBV5-6 with TRBJ2-5, with D uncertain. Germline CDR1 and CDR2: SGHDT and YYEEEE. V lost 6 bases and J lost 2, with 14 bases in between. This CDR3 has 14 residues.

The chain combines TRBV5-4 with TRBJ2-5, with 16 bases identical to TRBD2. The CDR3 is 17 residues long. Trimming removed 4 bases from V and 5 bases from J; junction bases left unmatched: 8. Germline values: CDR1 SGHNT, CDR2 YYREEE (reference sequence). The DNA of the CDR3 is TGTGCCAGCAGCATGGGACTAGCGGGGGGGCAGTTGGAGACCCAGTACTTC. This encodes CASSMGLAGGQLETQYF. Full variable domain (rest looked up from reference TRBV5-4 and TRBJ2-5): ETGVTQSPTHLIKTRGQQVTLRCSSQSGHNTVSWYQQALGQGPQFIFQYYREEENGRGNFPPRFSGLQFPNYSSELNVNALELDDSALYLCASSMGLAGGQLETQYFGPGTRLLVL.

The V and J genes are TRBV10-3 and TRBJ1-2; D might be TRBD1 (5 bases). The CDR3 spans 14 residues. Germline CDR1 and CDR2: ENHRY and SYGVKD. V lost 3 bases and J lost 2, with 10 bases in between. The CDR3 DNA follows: TGTGCCATCAGTGACTCAGGGTGGAACTATGGCTACACCTTC. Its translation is CAISDSGWNYGYTF.

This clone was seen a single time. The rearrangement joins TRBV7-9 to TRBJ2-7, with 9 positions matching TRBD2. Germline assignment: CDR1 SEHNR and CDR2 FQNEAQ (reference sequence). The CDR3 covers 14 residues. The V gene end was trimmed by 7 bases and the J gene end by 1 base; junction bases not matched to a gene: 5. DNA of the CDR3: TGTGCCAGCAACCAGGGACTAGCTTCCTACGAGCAGTACTTC. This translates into CASNQGLASYEQYF. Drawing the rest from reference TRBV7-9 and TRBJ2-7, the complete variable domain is DTGVSQNPRHKITKRGQNVTFRCDPISEHNRLYWYRQTLGQGPEFLTYFQNEAQLEKSRLLSDRFSAERPKGSFSTLEIQRTEQGDSAMYLCASNQGLASYEQYFGPGTRLTVT.

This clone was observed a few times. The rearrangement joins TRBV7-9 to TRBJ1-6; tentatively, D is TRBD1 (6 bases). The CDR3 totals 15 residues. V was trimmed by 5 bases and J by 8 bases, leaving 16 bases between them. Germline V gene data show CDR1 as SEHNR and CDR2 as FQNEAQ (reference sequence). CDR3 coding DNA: TGTGCCAGCAGCCCCTTGACACCAGGGGATTCACCCCTCCACTTT. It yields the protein CASSPLTPGDSPLHF. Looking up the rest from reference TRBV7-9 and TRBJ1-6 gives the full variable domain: DTGVSQNPRHKITKRGQNVTFRCDPISEHNRLYWYRQTLGQGPEFLTYFQNEAQLEKSRLLSDRFSAERPKGSFSTLEIQRTEQGDSAMYLCASSPLTPGDSPLHFGNGTRLTVT.

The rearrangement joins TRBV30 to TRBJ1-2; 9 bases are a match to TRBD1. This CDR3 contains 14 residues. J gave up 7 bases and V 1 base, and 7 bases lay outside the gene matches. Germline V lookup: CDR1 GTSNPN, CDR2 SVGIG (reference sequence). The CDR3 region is CAWSAHRGQGGYTF. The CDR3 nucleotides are TGTGCCTGGAGTGCCCACCGGGGACAGGGTGGCTACACCTTC.

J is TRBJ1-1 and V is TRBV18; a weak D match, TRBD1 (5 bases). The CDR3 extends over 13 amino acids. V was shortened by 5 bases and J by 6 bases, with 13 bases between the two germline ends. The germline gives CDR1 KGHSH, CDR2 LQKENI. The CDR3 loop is CASSAGQDSEAFF. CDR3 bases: TGTGCCAGCTCAGCTGGACAAGACTCTGAAGCTTTCTTT.

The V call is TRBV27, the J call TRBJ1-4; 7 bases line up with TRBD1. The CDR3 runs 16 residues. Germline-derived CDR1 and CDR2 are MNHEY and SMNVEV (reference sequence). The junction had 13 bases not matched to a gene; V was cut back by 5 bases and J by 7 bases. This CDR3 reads CASSTDDRVGAEKLFF. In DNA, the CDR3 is TGTGCCAGCAGTACAGACGACAGGGTGGGGGCTGAAAAACTGTTTTTT.

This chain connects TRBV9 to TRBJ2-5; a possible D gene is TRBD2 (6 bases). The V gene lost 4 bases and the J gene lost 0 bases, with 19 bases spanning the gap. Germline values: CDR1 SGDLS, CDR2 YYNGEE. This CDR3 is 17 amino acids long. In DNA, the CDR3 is TGTGCCAGCAGCTACTCTGCCGGGGGACGAAACCAAGAGACCCAGTACTTC. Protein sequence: CASSYSAGGRNQETQYF.

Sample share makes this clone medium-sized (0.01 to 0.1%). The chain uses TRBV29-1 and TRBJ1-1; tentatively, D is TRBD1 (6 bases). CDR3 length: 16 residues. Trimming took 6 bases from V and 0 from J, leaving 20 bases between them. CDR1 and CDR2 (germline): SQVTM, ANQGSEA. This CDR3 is CSVIGGSGLLNTEAFF. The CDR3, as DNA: TGCAGCGTAATAGGGGGAAGTGGTCTCCTGAACACTGAAGCTTTCTTT.

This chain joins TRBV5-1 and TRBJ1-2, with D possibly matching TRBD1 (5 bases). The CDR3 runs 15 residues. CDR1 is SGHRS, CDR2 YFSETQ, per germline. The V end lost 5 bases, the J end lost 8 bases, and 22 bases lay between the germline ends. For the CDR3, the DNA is TGCGCCAGCAGACTTTACCTCGGGACCAAGGAAGGCTACACCTTC. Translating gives CASRLYLGTKEGYTF.

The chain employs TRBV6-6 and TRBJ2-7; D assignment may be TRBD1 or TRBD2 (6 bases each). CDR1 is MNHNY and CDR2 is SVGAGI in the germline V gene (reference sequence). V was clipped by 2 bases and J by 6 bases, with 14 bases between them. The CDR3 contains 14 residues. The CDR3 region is CASSYAKGGGEQYF. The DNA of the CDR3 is TGTGCCAGCAGTTACGCGAAGGGGGGCGGCGAGCAGTACTTC.

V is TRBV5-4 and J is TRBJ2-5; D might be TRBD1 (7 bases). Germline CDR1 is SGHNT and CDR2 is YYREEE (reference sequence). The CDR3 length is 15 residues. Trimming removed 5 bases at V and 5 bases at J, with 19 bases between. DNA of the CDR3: TGTGCCAGCAGGTCCCAGGGGGTCCGGGGGGAGACCCAGTACTTC. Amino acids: CASRSQGVRGETQYF.

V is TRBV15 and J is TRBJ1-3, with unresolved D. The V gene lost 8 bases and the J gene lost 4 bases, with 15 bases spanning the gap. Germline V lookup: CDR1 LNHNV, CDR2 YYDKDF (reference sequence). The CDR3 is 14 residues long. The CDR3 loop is CATSTGNLGNTIYF. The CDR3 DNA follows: TGTGCCACCTCCACGGGAAACTTAGGAAACACCATATATTTT.

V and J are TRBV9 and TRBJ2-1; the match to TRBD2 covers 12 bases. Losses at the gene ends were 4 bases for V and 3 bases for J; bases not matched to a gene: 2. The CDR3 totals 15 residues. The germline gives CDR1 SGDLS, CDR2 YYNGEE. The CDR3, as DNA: TGTGCCAGCAGCCTGACTAGCGGGGGCTACAATGAGCAGTTCTTC. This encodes CASSLTSGGYNEQFF. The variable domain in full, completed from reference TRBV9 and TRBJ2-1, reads DSGVTQTPKHLITATGQRVTLRCSPRSGDLSVYWYQQSLDQGLQFLIQYYNGEERAKGNILERFSAQQFPDLHSELNLSSLELGDSALYFCASSLTSGGYNEQFFGPGTRLTVL.

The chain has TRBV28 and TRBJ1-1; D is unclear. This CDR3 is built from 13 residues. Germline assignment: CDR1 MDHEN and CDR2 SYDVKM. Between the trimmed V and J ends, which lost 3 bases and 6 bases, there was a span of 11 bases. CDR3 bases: TGTGCCAGCAGTTTTAATCTGGGCTCTGAAGCTTTCTTT. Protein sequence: CASSFNLGSEAFF.

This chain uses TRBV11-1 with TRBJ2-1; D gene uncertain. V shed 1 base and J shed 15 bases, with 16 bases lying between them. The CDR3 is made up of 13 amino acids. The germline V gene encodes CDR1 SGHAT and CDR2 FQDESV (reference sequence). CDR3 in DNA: TGTGCCAGCAGCTTAGTAAGAGGTGGATTTTCGTTCTTC. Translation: CASSLVRGGFSFF. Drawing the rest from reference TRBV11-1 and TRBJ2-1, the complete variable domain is EAEVAQSPRYKITEKSQAVAFWCDPISGHATLYWYRQILGQGPELLVQFQDESVVDDSQLPKDRFSAERLKGVDSTLKIQPAELGDSAMYLCASSLVRGGFSFFGPGTRLTVL.

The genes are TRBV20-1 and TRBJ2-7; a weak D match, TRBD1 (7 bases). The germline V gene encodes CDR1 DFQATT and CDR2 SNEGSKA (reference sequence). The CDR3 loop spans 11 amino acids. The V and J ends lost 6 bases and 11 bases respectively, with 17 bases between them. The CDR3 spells CSALRGDTEYV. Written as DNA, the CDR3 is TGCAGTGCCCTCAGGGGGGACACGGAGTACGTC.